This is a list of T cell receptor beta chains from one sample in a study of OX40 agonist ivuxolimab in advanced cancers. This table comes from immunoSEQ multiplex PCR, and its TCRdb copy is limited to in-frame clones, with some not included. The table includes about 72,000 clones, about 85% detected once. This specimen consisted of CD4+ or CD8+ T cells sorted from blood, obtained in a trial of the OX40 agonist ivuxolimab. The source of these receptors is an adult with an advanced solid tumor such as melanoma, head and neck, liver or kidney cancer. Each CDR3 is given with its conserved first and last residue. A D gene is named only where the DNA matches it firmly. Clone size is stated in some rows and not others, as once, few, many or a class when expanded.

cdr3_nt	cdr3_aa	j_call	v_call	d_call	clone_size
TGCGCCAGCACCCAGAGGGGCAGGCGGGACTCCTACGAGCAGTACTTC	CASTQRGRRDSYEQYF	TRBJ2-7	TRBV10-1	-	-
TGTGCCAGCCCGCCCGATCGGGGACAGCCGGACTACAATGAGCAGTTCTTC	CASPPDRGQPDYNEQFF	TRBJ2-1	TRBV28	TRBD1	-
TGTGCCAGTAGTATGGGACAGGGGAATCAGCCCCAGCATTTT	CASSMGQGNQPQHF	TRBJ1-5	TRBV19	TRBD1	-
TGTGCCAGCAGCTTGGGAGGATACTCGTACGAGCAGTACTTC	CASSLGGYSYEQYF	TRBJ2-7	TRBV5-4	-	-
TGTGCCAGCAGTGCCGTCACAGGGGGACTGTACTATGGCTACACCTTC	CASSAVTGGLYYGYTF	TRBJ1-2	TRBV27	TRBD1	-
TGTGCCAGCAGTTTGGGGTATACTGAAGCTTTCTTT	CASSLGYTEAFF	TRBJ1-1	TRBV28	-	-
TGTGCCTGGAGTATCCACGGGACGGCGGCTTTCTTT	CAWSIHGTAAFF	TRBJ1-1	TRBV30	-	-
TGTGCCAGCAGCTCGGGACAGGGGACGGGGACCCAGTACTTC	CASSSGQGTGTQYF	TRBJ2-5	TRBV7-3	TRBD1	-
TGTGCCAGTAGTATAGTTGGCTGGGGCCAAGAGACCCAGTACTTC	CASSIVGWGQETQYF	TRBJ2-5	TRBV19	-	once
TGTGCCGCTCGGGGGGATCACAGGGTGAACACTGAAGCTTTCTTT	CAARGDHRVNTEAFF	TRBJ1-1	TRBV6-1	-	-
TGTGCCAGCAGCTTAGCATCGCGCGACCTGAACACCGGGGAGCTGTTTTTT	CASSLASRDLNTGELFF	TRBJ2-2	TRBV11-2	-	-
TGTGCTAGTGGTTTGGTACGGGGGTTTACCGGGGAGCTGTTTTTT	CASGLVRGFTGELFF	TRBJ2-2	TRBV12-5	-	few
TGTGCCAGCAGCAGGGAGTGGGAGACCCAGTACTTC	CASSREWETQYF	TRBJ2-5	TRBV2	-	once
TGTGCCAGCAGGATTACGCATGCAGATACGCAGTATTTT	CASRITHADTQYF	TRBJ2-3	TRBV5-4	-	-
TGTGCCAGCAGCCAAGAAGGGGCTAACTATGGCTACACCTTC	CASSQEGANYGYTF	TRBJ1-2	TRBV4-2	-	-
TGTGCCAGCAGCCCCCAATATGGGGGGACTGAAGCTTTCTTT	CASSPQYGGTEAFF	TRBJ1-1	TRBV7-2	-	-
TGTGCTAGCAGCTTTGACCGGGGATACGAGCAGTACTTC	CASSFDRGYEQYF	TRBJ2-7	TRBV7-7	-	-
TGTGCCAGCAGCCAAGTAGGAGAAGAAGCTTTCTTT	CASSQVGEEAFF	TRBJ1-1	TRBV4-2	-	few
TGTGCCATCCGGACTAGCGGCACAGATACGCAGTATTTT	CAIRTSGTDTQYF	TRBJ2-3	TRBV27	TRBD2	once
TGTGCCAGCAGTTCCCAGGGACATGCCTACGAGCAGTACTTC	CASSSQGHAYEQYF	TRBJ2-7	TRBV6-5	-	-
TGTGCCAGCTCACAGGACAGGACGGAAGCTTTCTTT	CASSQDRTEAFF	TRBJ1-1	TRBV18	TRBD1	-
TGCGCCAGCAGCTTAGGCGGCGGCTCTGGGGCCAACGTCCTGACTTTC	CASSLGGGSGANVLTF	TRBJ2-6	TRBV5-1	-	-
TGTGCCAGCAGCCCCCTCCCGGGACAGACCTACGAGCAGTACTTC	CASSPLPGQTYEQYF	TRBJ2-7	TRBV12-2	-	-
TGTGCCAGTAAGGGACAGGGGGCGAACACTGAAGCTTTCTTT	CASKGQGANTEAFF	TRBJ1-1	TRBV19	TRBD1	-
TGTGCCAGCAGCTTGTGGGGGGCGGATACGCAGTATTTT	CASSLWGADTQYF	TRBJ2-3	TRBV5-6	-	-
TGTGCCAGCGCTAGCAGGGGCGGGCGCTACGAGCAGTACTTC	CASASRGGRYEQYF	TRBJ2-7	TRBV5-4	-	-
TGCGCCAGCAAGAAGGGAGCAAGGGTCGCCGTCGGGCGATCCTACGAGCAGTACTTC	CASKKGARVAVGRSYEQYF	TRBJ2-7	TRBV23-1	-	few
TGTGCCAGCAGCGTTCGTCCAGGGACAGTTGAGCAGTACTTC	CASSVRPGTVEQYF	TRBJ2-7	TRBV9	TRBD1	-
TGTGCCAGCAGTGAAAGGGGGGTCAGACTTAACTATGGCTACACCTTC	CASSERGVRLNYGYTF	TRBJ1-2	TRBV2	-	few
TGTGCCAGCAGAGAGGGACTGTCGTACAATGAGCAGTTCTTC	CASREGLSYNEQFF	TRBJ2-1	TRBV2	-	-
TGTGCCAGCAGCCCCAACCGGGGGGGGTATGAGCAGTTCTTC	CASSPNRGGYEQFF	TRBJ2-1	TRBV14	TRBD2	few
TGTGCCAGTAGTATTCGAGGGACTAGGAGCGGCGGAGAGACCCAGTACTTC	CASSIRGTRSGGETQYF	TRBJ2-5	TRBV19	TRBD2	-
TGTGCCAGCTCTCCCGTCCCAGGGGGCTCCTACGAGCAGTACTTC	CASSPVPGGSYEQYF	TRBJ2-7	TRBV18	TRBD1	-
TGTGCCAGCAGCTTTAGGAGACGGGATATAGGCTACACCTTC	CASSFRRRDIGYTF	TRBJ1-2	TRBV13	-	-
TGTGCCAGTAGAAGCCGGGCCACCGGGGAGCTGTTTTTT	CASRSRATGELFF	TRBJ2-2	TRBV19	-	-
TGTGCCAGCAGTTACCGGGGTCAAGCAGATACGCAGTATTTT	CASSYRGQADTQYF	TRBJ2-3	TRBV6-5	-	-
TGTGCCAGCAGCAGTAGCGGAAGGGGGGAGCTGTTTTTT	CASSSSGRGELFF	TRBJ2-2	TRBV9	-	-
TGTGCCACCAGCAGCCAAGTTGGGGATACGCAGTATTTT	CATSSQVGDTQYF	TRBJ2-3	TRBV15	-	-
TGTGCTAGTGGTTTGGTACTCCGGGGGCGCCTAATCGGGGAGCTGTTTTTT	CASGLVLRGRLIGELFF	TRBJ2-2	TRBV12-5	-	-
TGTGCCAGTAGTATGACGGCGGAGACCCAGTACTTC	CASSMTAETQYF	TRBJ2-5	TRBV19	-	-
TGCGCCAGCAGCTTGGGACCGATCCAAGAGACCCAGTACTTC	CASSLGPIQETQYF	TRBJ2-5	TRBV5-1	-	-
TGTGCCAGTAGTATAAGTGCGGTTAGCAATCAGCCCCAGCATTTT	CASSISAVSNQPQHF	TRBJ1-5	TRBV19	-	-
TGTGCCAGCAGCTTTGACGGGGGTACTGAAGCTTTCTTT	CASSFDGGTEAFF	TRBJ1-1	TRBV7-2	-	-
TGTGCCAGCACCTTGACTTACAGGGCCGATACGCAGTATTTT	CASTLTYRADTQYF	TRBJ2-3	TRBV28	-	-
TGTGCCAGCAGCTCGGACAGGGCCCCCTACGAGCAGTACTTC	CASSSDRAPYEQYF	TRBJ2-7	TRBV11-3	TRBD1	-
TGTGCCAGCAGCTCCTCTAGCGGGTGGGGCACAGATACGCAGTATTTT	CASSSSSGWGTDTQYF	TRBJ2-3	TRBV5-6	TRBD2	-
TGCGCCAGCAGCTTGGGACTAGCGGCTAACACCGGGGAGCTGTTTTTT	CASSLGLAANTGELFF	TRBJ2-2	TRBV5-1	TRBD2	-
TGTGCCAGCAAGGCGGCTGATCGGTCGGGGGAGCTGTTTTTT	CASKAADRSGELFF	TRBJ2-2	TRBV7-8	-	-
TGTGCCAGCAGAATCGAGGGGAGTATAGCTGAAGCTTTCTTT	CASRIEGSIAEAFF	TRBJ1-1	TRBV6-1	-	-
TGTGCCATCAGTGATTCCGTGGGCTCGGATACGCAGTATTTT	CAISDSVGSDTQYF	TRBJ2-3	TRBV10-3	-	-
TGTGCCAGCAGCTTAGCGGGACTAGTAACCGATACGCAGTATTTT	CASSLAGLVTDTQYF	TRBJ2-3	TRBV7-8	TRBD2	-
TGTGCCAGCAGTGGGACTAGCGGGATGTTTTGGAGTGAGCAGTTCTTC	CASSGTSGMFWSEQFF	TRBJ2-1	TRBV6-1	TRBD2	-